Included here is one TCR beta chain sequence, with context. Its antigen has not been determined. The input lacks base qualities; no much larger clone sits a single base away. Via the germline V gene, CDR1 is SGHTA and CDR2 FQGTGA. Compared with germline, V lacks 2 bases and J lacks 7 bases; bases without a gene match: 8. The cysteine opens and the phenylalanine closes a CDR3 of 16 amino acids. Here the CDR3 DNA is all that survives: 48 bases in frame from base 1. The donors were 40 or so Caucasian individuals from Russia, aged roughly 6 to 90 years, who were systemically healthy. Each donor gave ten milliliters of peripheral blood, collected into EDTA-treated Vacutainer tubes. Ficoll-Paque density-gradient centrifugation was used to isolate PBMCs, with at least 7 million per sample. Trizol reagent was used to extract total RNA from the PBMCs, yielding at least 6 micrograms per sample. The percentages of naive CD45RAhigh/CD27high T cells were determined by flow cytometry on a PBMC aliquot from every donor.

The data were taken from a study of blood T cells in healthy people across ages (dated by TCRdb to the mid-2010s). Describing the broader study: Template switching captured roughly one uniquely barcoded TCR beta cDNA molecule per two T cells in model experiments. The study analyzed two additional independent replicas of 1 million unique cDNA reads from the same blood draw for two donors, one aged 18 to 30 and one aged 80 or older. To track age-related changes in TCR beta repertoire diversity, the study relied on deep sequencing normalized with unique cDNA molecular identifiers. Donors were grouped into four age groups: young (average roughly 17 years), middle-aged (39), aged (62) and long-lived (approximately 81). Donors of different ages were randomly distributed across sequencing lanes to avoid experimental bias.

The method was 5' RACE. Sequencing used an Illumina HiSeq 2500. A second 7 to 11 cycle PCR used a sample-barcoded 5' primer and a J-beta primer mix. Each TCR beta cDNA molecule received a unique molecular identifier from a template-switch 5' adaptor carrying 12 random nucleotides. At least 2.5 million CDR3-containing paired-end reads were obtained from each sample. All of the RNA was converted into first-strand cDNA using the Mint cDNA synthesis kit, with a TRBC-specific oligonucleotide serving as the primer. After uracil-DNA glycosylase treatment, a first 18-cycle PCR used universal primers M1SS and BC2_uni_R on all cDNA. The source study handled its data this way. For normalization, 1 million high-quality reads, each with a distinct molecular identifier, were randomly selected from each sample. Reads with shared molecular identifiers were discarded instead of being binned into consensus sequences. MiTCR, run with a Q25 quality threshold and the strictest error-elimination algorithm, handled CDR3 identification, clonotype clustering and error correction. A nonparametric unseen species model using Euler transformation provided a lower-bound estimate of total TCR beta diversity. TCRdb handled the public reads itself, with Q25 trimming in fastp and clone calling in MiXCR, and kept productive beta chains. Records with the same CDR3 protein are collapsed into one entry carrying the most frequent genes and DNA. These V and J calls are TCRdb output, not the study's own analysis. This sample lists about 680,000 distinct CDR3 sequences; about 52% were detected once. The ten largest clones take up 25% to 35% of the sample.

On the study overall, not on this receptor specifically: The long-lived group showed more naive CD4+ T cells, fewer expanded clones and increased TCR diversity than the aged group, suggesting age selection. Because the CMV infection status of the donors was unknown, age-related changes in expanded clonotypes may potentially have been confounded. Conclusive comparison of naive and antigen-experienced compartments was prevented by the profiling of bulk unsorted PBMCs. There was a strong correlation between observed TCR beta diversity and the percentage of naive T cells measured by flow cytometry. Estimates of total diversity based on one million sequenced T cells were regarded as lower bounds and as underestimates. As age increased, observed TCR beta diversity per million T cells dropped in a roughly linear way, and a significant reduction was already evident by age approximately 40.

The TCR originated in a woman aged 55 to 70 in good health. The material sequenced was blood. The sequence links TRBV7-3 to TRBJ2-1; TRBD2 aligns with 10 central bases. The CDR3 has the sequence CASSLSSGSGRNEQFF. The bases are TGTGCCAGCAGCTTATCTAGCGGGAGCGGTAGAAATGAGCAGTTCTTC. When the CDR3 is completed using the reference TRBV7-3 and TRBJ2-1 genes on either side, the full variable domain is GAGVSQTPSNKVTEKGKYVELRCDPISGHTALYWYRQSLGQGPEFLIYFQGTGAADDSGLPNDRFFAVRPEGSVSTLKIQRTERGDSAVYLCASSLSSGSGRNEQFFGPGTRLTVL.